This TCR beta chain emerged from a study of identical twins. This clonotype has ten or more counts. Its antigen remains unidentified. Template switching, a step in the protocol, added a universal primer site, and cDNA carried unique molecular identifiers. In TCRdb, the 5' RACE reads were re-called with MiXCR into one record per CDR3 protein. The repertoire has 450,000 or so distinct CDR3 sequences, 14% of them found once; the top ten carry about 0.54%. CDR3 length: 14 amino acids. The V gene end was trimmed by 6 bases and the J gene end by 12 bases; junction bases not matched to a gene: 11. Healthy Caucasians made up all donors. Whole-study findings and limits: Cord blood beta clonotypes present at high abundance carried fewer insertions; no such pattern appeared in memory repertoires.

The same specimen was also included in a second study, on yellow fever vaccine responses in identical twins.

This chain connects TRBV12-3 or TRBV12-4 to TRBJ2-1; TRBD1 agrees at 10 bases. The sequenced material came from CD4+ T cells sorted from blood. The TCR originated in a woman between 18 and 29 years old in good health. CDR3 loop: CASSAGTGVKRQFF. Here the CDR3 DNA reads TGTGCCAGCAGCGCCGGGACAGGGGTAAAGAGGCAGTTCTTC.